This TCR beta chain was captured by sequencing in a study of T cell responses to AZD1222 COVID-19 vaccine. Some clones are missing from TCRdb's copy, which holds only in-frame ones; the method was immunoSEQ multiplex PCR. The table records approximately 170,000 clones, around 93% of them present only once. V was pared by 4 bases and J by 5 bases, with 18 bases between. Germline-derived CDR1 and CDR2 are SGHRS and YFSETQ. The CDR3 is made up of 15 amino acids. Study-level findings and limits: Only five to seven individuals given AZD1222 were seropositive at baseline. Distributed over spike, vaccine-associated CD4 TCRs predominated at 160-218 and 743-854.

With regard to this clone: Its specificity is unknown.

Sequences were derived from peripheral blood, sampled on day 0 of AZD1222 vaccination. The TCR sequence derives from an adult in good health. The chain joins TRBV5-1 to TRBJ1-1, with a possible D match to TRBD1 (5 bases). CDR3 DNA: TGCGCCAGCAGCGATGGGGGAACGGGTAAAACTGAAGCTTTCTTT. This sequence encodes CASSDGGTGKTEAFF.